This passage covers 10 T cell receptor beta chains from one sample sequenced in a study of cytomegalovirus exposure and HLA in healthy donors. The PCR ran on 60 Vbeta and 13 Jbeta primers. Repertoires were generated with immunoSEQ multiplex PCR, while TCRdb's copy carries only in-frame clones and drops some. This sample carries over 150,000 clones, over 70% of them seen once, and the ten largest clones take approximately 2.3%. Sequenced sample: PBMCs. The receptors originated from a man aged 25 to 40 in good health and CMV-seronegative.

The chain couples TRBV2 to TRBJ1-4; 11 bases are shared with TRBD1. The CDR3 sequence is 18 residues long. Germline lookup yields CDR1 SNHLY and CDR2 FYNNEI. The V gene end was trimmed by 6 bases and the J gene end by 5 bases; junction bases not matched to a gene: 14. This CDR3 is CASRRGTGGSSANEKLFF. The CDR3 bases are TGTGCCAGCAGGCGAGGGACAGGGGGTTCGTCCGCAAATGAAAAACTGTTTTTT.

This clone is a singleton in its sample. This chain connects TRBV11-2 to TRBJ2-7; 11 positions agree with TRBD2. From germline, CDR1 is SGHAT and CDR2 FQNNGV. This CDR3 is 13 amino acids long. V gave up 5 bases and J gave up 6 bases; unmatched junction bases: 3. The CDR3 sequence: CASSPGLAVEQYF. The DNA for the CDR3 is TGTGCCAGCAGCCCGGGACTAGCGGTCGAGCAGTACTTC.

The rearrangement uses TRBV5-1 and TRBJ2-3; D perhaps matches TRBD1 (6 bases). The CDR3 runs to 16 residues. Trimming shortened V by 0 bases and J by 4 bases, and 15 bases separated the two germline ends. Germline CDR1 SGHRS, CDR2 YFSETQ. The CDR3 coding sequence is TGCGCCAGCAGCTTGGCCGGCCAGGGGTTCGCAGATACGCAGTATTTT. Translated, it gives CASSLAGQGFADTQYF.

V gene TRBV10-3 combines with J gene TRBJ2-2, with TRBD1 as a possible D gene (5 bases). V dropped 6 bases and J dropped 0 bases, with 11 bases sitting between them. The length of the CDR3 is 15 residues. Germline values: CDR1 ENHRY, CDR2 SYGVKD. The CDR3 loop is CAISTQGSNTGELFF. The CDR3 bases are TGTGCCATCAGCACGCAGGGATCGAACACCGGGGAGCTGTTTTTT.

The chain combines TRBV5-1 with TRBJ1-2; the match to TRBD1 covers 7 bases. CDR3 length: 12 residues. The junction had 8 bases not matched to a gene; V was cut back by 2 bases and J by 13 bases. The germline gives CDR1 SGHRS, CDR2 YFSETQ. CDR3 amino acids: CASSFTGDWGTF. The CDR3 DNA is TGCGCCAGCAGCTTTACAGGGGATTGGGGCACCTTC.

V is TRBV28 and J is TRBJ2-2; D is possibly TRBD1 (6 bases). The CDR3 loop spans 16 amino acids. Trimming pared 6 bases from V and 0 bases from J, leaving 14 bases between. Germline loops: CDR1 MDHEN, CDR2 SYDVKM. In DNA, the CDR3 is TGTGCCAGCAGACCTCCGGGACATACGAACACCGGGGAGCTGTTTTTT. It codes for CASRPPGHTNTGELFF.

This clone was observed once. V is TRBV30 and J is TRBJ2-1; TRBD2 might be the D (6 bases). The CDR3 runs 16 residues. V was pared by 5 bases and J by 2 bases, with 19 bases between. Germline V gene sequence: CDR1 GTSNPN, CDR2 SVGIG (reference sequence). DNA for the CDR3: TGTGCCTGGGGTACGAAGGGAGCGGGTACCTACAATGAGCAGTTCTTC. Amino acid sequence: CAWGTKGAGTYNEQFF.

The chain carries TRBV28 and TRBJ1-2; 7 bases match TRBD1. The CDR3 spans 15 residues. Trimming removed 5 bases from V and 1 base from J; junction bases left unmatched: 7. Germline-derived CDR1 and CDR2 are MDHEN and SYDVKM. CDR3 amino acids: CASSPGQVVNYGYTF. The CDR3 nucleotides read TGTGCCAGCAGTCCAGGACAGGTGGTTAACTATGGCTACACCTTC.

V gene TRBV19 combines with J gene TRBJ2-2; D call uncertain. CDR1 is LNHDA, CDR2 SQIVND, per germline (reference sequence). CDR3 length: 17 amino acids. Deletions cut 6 bases from V and 0 bases from J, with 17 bases between. CDR3 protein: CASRVQYITPNTGELFF. CDR3 bases: TGTGCCAGTAGAGTCCAGTATATAACACCGAACACCGGGGAGCTGTTTTTT.

The CDR3 loop reads CATKLDSRAEAFF. The CDR3 DNA reads as TGCGCCACCAAACTTGACAGTAGGGCTGAAGCTTTCTTT. The chain carries TRBV5-1 and TRBJ1-1; weak D call: TRBD1 (5 bases). This CDR3 is built from 13 residues. The V gene's germline CDR1 is SGHRS and CDR2 YFSETQ. V lost 9 bases, J lost 6 bases, and 18 bases lay in between.